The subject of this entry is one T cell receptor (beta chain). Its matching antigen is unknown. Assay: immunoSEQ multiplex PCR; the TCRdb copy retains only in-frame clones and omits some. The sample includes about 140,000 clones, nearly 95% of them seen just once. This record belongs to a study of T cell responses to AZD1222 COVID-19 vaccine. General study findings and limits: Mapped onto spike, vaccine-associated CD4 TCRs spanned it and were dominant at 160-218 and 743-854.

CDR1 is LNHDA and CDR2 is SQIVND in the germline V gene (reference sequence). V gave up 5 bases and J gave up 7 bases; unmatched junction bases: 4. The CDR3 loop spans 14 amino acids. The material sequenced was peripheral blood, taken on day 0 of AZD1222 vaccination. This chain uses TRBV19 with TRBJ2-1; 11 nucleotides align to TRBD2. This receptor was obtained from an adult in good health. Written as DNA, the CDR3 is TGTGCCAGTAGTCGACTAGCGGGGTCTAATGAGCAGTTCTTC. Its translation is CASSRLAGSNEQFF.